This TCR beta chain was recovered during a study of cytomegalovirus exposure and HLA in healthy donors. Background on the study: Previous work identified roughly 120 million unique TCR beta sequences from about 179 million T cells.

Broader study findings: Rarity held for most TCR sequences, but there were some public TCRs that occurred in many donors. On later analysis, the bulk of CMV-associated TCR beta chains appeared to be HLA-restricted. Later analysis indicated greater clonal expansion among HLA-associated TCR beta chains than among equally common other chains.

Comments on this clone: Its specificity is not known.

The CDR3 covers 13 residues. Germline V CDR1 and CDR2: SGDLS, YYNGEE. J was trimmed by 7 bases and V by 5 bases; bases with no gene match: 7. A multiplex PCR was run with 60 Vbeta primers and 13 Jbeta primers. Here immunoSEQ multiplex PCR was the method, and the copy in TCRdb shows in-frame clones only, minus some. Of 150,000 to 200,000 clones listed, roughly 85% are singletons. The rearrangement joins TRBV9 to TRBJ1-2; 8 positions match TRBD1. Sequenced material: PBMCs. The sequence was collected from a man aged 18 to 29 in good health and CMV-seropositive. This chain's CDR3 is CASSEDRARGYTF. CDR3 DNA: TGTGCCAGCAGTGAGGACAGGGCCCGTGGCTACACCTTC.